What follows are 17 T cell receptor beta chains derived from one specimen sequenced in a study of shared clonotypes between healthy human individuals. Assay used: immunoSEQ multiplex PCR; TCRdb lists only in-frame clones, some missing. The data hold 600,000 to 800,000 clones, with just under 75% observed a single time. Sequencing was carried out using memory CD4+ T cells sorted from blood. Sample subset: CD45RA-negative fraction. These receptors originate from a woman between 25 and 40 years old in good health.

The chain recombines TRBV5-1 with TRBJ2-3, with unresolved D. CDR1 is SGHRS and CDR2 is YFSETQ in the germline V gene. This CDR3 is built from 15 residues. Trimming took off 0 bases at V and 2 bases at J, with 10 bases between the two ends. In nucleotides, the CDR3 is TGCGCCAGCAGCTTGGGTGGGTTAGACACAGATACGCAGTATTTT. It is translated as CASSLGGLDTDTQYF.

The J gene is TRBJ2-5, the V gene TRBV7-2, with D perhaps matching TRBD2 (7 bases). The CDR3 is 16 residues long. Germline V gene sequence: CDR1 SGHTA, CDR2 FQGNSA. With 0 bases removed from V and 2 bases from J, the gap between germline ends came to 13 bases. The CDR3 protein is CASSLAVGGAQETQYF. For the CDR3, the DNA is TGTGCCAGCAGCTTAGCGGTTGGGGGGGCTCAAGAGACCCAGTACTTC.

CDR3 DNA sequence: TGTGCCAGTAGTGGTAGCGGGAGGGCCGGTGAGCAGTTCTTC. Protein sequence: CASSGSGRAGEQFF. The chain has TRBV19 and TRBJ2-1, with 11 bases identical to TRBD2. In germline, CDR1 is LNHDA, CDR2 SQIVND (reference sequence). V was clipped by 5 bases and J by 9 bases; unmatched bases: 6. The length of the CDR3 is 14 residues.

This clone turned up a few times. The CDR3 loop is CASSLDRAVESGDEKLFF. Written as DNA, the CDR3 is TGTGCCAGCTCACTCGACAGGGCAGTGGAGAGTGGAGATGAAAAACTGTTTTTT. The V call is TRBV18, the J call TRBJ1-4; 7 bases match TRBD1. The CDR3 consists of 18 residues. CDR1 is KGHSH, CDR2 LQKENI, per germline. V gave up 4 bases and J gave up 6 bases; unmatched junction bases: 17.

The chain is built from TRBV6-5 and TRBJ2-1; D gene uncertain. From germline, CDR1 is MNHEY and CDR2 SVGAGI. The V and J ends lost 10 bases and 7 bases respectively, with 11 bases between them. This CDR3 comprises 11 residues. In DNA, the CDR3 is TGTGCCACCCTTGCCCTTAATGAGCAGTTCTTC. Amino acid sequence: CATLALNEQFF.

This clone has only one observation. This chain links TRBV7-2 with TRBJ2-7; D not resolved. The CDR3 spans 15 residues. V was trimmed by 1 base and J by 0 bases, leaving 10 bases between them. Per the germline V gene, CDR1 is SGHTA and CDR2 is FQGNSA. The CDR3 region is CASSLVWLSSYEQYF. CDR3 coding DNA: TGTGCCAGCAGCTTAGTTTGGCTTAGCTCCTACGAGCAGTACTTC.

The chain links TRBV27 to TRBJ1-2, with D unresolved. This CDR3 is 12 amino acids long. V was trimmed by 4 bases and J by 5 bases, leaving 8 bases between them. The germline CDR1 and CDR2 sequences are MNHEY and SMNVEV (reference sequence). CDR3 in DNA: TGTGCCAGCAGTTCTGGACGTTATGGCTACACCTTC. This codes for CASSSGRYGYTF.

This clone was seen a few times. The sample has other DNA sequences that encode this CDR3 too. This chain uses TRBV9 with TRBJ2-2, with TRBD2 as a possible D gene (6 bases). Trimming shortened V by 6 bases and J by 4 bases, and 10 bases separated the two germline ends. Germline V gives CDR1 SGDLS, CDR2 YYNGEE. The CDR3 is made up of 13 amino acids. Written as DNA, the CDR3 is TGTGCCAGCAAGGCTAGCGCCACCGGGGAGCTGTTTTTT. This translates into CASKASATGELFF.

V and J are TRBV5-1 and TRBJ2-5, with 7 nucleotides matching TRBD1. The V and J ends lost 3 bases and 4 bases, in that order; junction bases with no gene match: 9. This CDR3 contains 15 residues. CDR1 is SGHRS, CDR2 YFSETQ, per germline. CDR3 region: CASSSGTAGGETQYF. CDR3 bases: TGCGCCAGCAGCTCCGGGACAGCCGGAGGAGAGACCCAGTACTTC. The variable domain in full, with the rest retrieved from reference TRBV5-1 and TRBJ2-5, is KAGVTQTPRYLIKTRGQQVTLSCSPISGHRSVSWYQQTPGQGLQFLFEYFSETQRNKGNFPGRFSGRQFSNSRSEMNVSTLELGDSALYLCASSSGTAGGETQYFGPGTRLLVL.

The CDR3 sequence is CASSPWADPSGNTIYF. The CDR3 DNA reads TGTGCCAGCAGCCCATGGGCAGACCCCTCTGGAAACACCATATATTTT. The chain is built from TRBV7-2 and TRBJ1-3; no firm D call. Germline V gene data show CDR1 as SGHTA and CDR2 as FQGNSA. CDR3 size: 16 residues. Trimming shortened V by 5 bases and J by 0 bases, and 14 bases separated the two germline ends.

The J gene is TRBJ2-1, the V gene TRBV14; possible D gene TRBD1, 5 bases. V lost 0 bases, J lost 13 bases, and 10 bases lay in between. The CDR3 is 12 residues long. Germline V gives CDR1 SGHDN, CDR2 FVKESK. The CDR3, as DNA: TGTGCCAGCAGCCAAGATCGACAGCTCCAGTTCTTC. Amino acids: CASSQDRQLQFF.

The chain is built from TRBV27 and TRBJ2-7; D call uncertain. V was pared by 3 bases and J by 1 base, with 13 bases between. Germline lookup yields CDR1 MNHEY and CDR2 SMNVEV (reference sequence). The CDR3 covers 15 residues. The CDR3 loop is CASSFGRIGSYEQYF. CDR3 DNA sequence: TGTGCCAGCAGTTTCGGCAGGATTGGATCCTACGAGCAGTACTTC.

This chain uses TRBV7-2 with TRBJ1-5, with D unresolved. V lost 3 bases and J 7 bases, leaving 10 bases between the germline ends. CDR1 and CDR2 from the germline V gene are SGHTA and FQGNSA. The CDR3 runs 13 residues. The CDR3 loop reads CASSFGIPQPQHF. The CDR3 coding sequence is TGTGCCAGCAGCTTCGGCATACCCCAGCCCCAGCATTTT.

This chain's CDR3 is CASSPRLAAPETQYF. The DNA for the CDR3 is TGTGCCAGCAGTCCTCGACTAGCTGCCCCAGAGACCCAGTACTTC. The genes are TRBV28 and TRBJ2-5; 7 bases align to TRBD2. The J segment lost 4 bases and the V segment lost 5 bases, leaving 10 bases of the junction unmatched. The CDR3 has 15 amino acids. The germline gives CDR1 MDHEN, CDR2 SYDVKM. Drawing the rest from reference TRBV28 and TRBJ2-5, the complete variable domain is DVKVTQSSRYLVKRTGEKVFLECVQDMDHENMFWYRQDPGLGLRLIYFSYDVKMKEKGDIPEGYSVSREKKERFSLILESASTNQTSMYLCASSPRLAAPETQYFGPGTRLLVL.

CDR3 sequence (DNA): TGTGCCAGTAATAGAAGGGACAGCGATACGCAGTATTTT. It is translated as CASNRRDSDTQYF. The V gene is TRBV19, the J gene TRBJ2-3; 7 positions match TRBD1. V was pared by 7 bases and J by 6 bases, with 7 bases of the junction left unmatched. Germline values: CDR1 LNHDA, CDR2 SQIVND (reference sequence). This CDR3 contains 13 residues.

The CDR3 DNA is TGCAGCGTTGAAGCCAGCGGGGGAAACATTCAGTACTTC. This codes for CSVEASGGNIQYF. V gene TRBV29-1 combines with J gene TRBJ2-4; TRBD2 matches 8 bases. V gave up 1 base and J gave up 6 bases; unmatched junction bases: 2. The germline V gene has CDR1 SQVTM and CDR2 ANQGSEA. CDR3 length: 13 residues.

This clone showed up just once. The chain uses TRBV5-1 and TRBJ1-1; 9 bases map to TRBD1. CDR1 SGHRS and CDR2 YFSETQ come from the germline V gene. Unmatched junction bases numbered 10, after V lost 7 bases and J lost 6 bases. This CDR3 is 14 amino acids long. CDR3 coding DNA: TGCGCCAGCGGATTGACAGGGGGAGAGTCTGAAGCTTTCTTT. Translating gives CASGLTGGESEAFF. The variable domain in full, completed from reference TRBV5-1 and TRBJ1-1, reads KAGVTQTPRYLIKTRGQQVTLSCSPISGHRSVSWYQQTPGQGLQFLFEYFSETQRNKGNFPGRFSGRQFSNSRSEMNVSTLELGDSALYLCASGLTGGESEAFFGQGTRLTVV.